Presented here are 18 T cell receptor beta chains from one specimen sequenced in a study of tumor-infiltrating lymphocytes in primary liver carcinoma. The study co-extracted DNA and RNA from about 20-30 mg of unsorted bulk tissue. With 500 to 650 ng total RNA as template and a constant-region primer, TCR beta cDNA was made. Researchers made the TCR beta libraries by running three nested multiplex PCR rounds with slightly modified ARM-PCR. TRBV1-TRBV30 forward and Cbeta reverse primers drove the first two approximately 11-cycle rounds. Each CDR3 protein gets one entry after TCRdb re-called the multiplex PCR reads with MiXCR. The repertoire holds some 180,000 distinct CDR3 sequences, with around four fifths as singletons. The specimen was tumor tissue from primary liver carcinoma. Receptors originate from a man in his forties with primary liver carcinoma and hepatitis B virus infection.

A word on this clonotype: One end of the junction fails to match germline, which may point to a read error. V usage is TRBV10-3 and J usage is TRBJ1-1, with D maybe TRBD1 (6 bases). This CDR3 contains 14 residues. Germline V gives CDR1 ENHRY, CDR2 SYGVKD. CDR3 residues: CAISVQGLNNEAFF. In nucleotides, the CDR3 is TGTGCCATCAGCGTACAGGGTCTGAACAATGAAGCTTTCTTT.

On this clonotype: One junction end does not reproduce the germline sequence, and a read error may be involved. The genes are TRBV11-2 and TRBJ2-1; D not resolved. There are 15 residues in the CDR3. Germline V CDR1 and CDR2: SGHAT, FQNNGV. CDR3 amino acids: CDSSPVICSYNEQFF. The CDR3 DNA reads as TGTGACAGCAGCCCCGTGATTTGTTCCTACAATGAGCAGTTCTTC.

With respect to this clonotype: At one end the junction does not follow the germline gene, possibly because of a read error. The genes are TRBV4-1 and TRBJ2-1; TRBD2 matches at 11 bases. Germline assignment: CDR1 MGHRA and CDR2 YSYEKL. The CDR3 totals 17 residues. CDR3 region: CASGLRGVAGGRSEQCF. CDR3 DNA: TGCGCCAGCGGCCTCAGAGGGGTAGCGGGAGGGCGTAGTGAGCAGTGCTTC.

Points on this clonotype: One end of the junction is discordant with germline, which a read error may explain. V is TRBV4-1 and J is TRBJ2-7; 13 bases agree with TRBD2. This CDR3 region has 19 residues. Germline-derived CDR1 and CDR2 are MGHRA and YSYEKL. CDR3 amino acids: CASSQDRVRTSGSAYEQYF. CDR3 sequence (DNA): TGCGCCAGCAGTCAAGATAGGGTTAGGACTAGCGGGAGCGCCTACGAGCAGTACTTC.

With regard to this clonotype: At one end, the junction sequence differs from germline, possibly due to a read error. The CDR3: CVSSYAQRAFIGELFF. As DNA, the CDR3 is TGTGTCAGCAGCTATGCGCAAAGGGCCTTCATCGGGGAGCTGTTTTTT. The V call is TRBV7-9, the J call TRBJ2-2, with unresolved D. The germline V gene encodes CDR1 SEHNR and CDR2 FQNEAQ (reference sequence). This CDR3 is 16 amino acids long.

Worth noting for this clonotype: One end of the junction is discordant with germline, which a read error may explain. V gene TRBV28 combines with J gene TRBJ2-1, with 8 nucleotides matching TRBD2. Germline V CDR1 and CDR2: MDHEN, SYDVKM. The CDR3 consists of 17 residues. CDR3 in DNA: TGTGCCAACAGTCCACCCGGGAGGGACACCTTTGGCAATGAGCAGTTCTTC. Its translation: CANSPPGRDTFGNEQFF.

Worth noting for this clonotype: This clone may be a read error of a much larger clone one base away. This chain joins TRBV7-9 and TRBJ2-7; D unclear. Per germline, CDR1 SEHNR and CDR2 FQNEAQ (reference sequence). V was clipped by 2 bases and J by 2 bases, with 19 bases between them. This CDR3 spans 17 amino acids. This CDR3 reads CASSLRLGNRSPYEQYF. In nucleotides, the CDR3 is TGTGCCAGCAGCTTAAGGCTCGGCAACCGTTCTCCCTACGAGCAGTACTTC. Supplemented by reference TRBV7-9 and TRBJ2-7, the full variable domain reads DTGVSQNPRHKITKRGQNVTFRCDPISEHNRLYWYRQTLGQGPEFLTYFQNEAQLEKSRLLSDRFSAERPKGSFSTLEIQRTEQGDSAMYLCASSLRLGNRSPYEQYFGPGTRLTVT.

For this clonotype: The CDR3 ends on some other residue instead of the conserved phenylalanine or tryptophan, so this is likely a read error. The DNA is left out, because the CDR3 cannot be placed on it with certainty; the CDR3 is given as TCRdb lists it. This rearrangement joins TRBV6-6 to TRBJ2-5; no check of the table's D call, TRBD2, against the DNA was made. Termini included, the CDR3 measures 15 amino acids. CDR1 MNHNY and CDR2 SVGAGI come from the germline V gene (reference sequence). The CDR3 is CASSYASSGQETQYL.

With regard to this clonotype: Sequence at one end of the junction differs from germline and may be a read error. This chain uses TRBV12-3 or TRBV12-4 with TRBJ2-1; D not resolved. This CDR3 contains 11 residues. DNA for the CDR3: TGTGCCAGCAATTTCGCCAATGAGCACTTCTTC. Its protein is CASNFANEHFF.

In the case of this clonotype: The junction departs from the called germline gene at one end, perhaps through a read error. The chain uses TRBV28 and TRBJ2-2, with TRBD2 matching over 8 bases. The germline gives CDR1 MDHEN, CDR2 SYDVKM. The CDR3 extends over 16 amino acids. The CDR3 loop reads CASRPSSGFNTRELFF. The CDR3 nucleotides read TGTGCCAGCCGTCCTTCTAGCGGGTTCAACACCCGGGAGCTGTTTTTT.

The CDR3 DNA reads as TGCGGTGGCAGCCCGGGACCCCGAGAGAGCACTGAAGCTTTCTTT. It codes for CGGSPGPRESTEAFF. The rearrangement uses TRBV4-3 and TRBJ1-1, with D perhaps matching TRBD1 (5 bases). The CDR3 spans 15 residues. Germline CDR1 LGHNA, CDR2 YSLEER.

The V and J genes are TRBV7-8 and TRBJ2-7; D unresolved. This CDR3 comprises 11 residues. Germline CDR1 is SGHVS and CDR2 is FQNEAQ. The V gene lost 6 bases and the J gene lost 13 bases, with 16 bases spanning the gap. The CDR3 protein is CASSLSYEYYF. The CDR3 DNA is TGTGCCAGCAGTTTATCCTACGAGTACTACTTC.

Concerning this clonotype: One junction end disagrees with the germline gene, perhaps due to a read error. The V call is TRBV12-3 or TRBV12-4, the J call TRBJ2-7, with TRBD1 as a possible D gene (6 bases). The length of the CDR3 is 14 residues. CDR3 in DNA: TGTCCCAGCGCCAAGGGGGTACAGTTCTACGAGCAGTACTTC. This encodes CPSAKGVQFYEQYF.

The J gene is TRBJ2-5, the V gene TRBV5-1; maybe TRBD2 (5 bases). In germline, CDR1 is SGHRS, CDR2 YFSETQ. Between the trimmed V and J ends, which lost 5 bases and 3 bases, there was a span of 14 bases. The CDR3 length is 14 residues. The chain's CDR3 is CASRSRRLEETQYF. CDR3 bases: TGCGCCAGCAGGAGCAGGAGGCTTGAAGAGACCCAGTACTTC.

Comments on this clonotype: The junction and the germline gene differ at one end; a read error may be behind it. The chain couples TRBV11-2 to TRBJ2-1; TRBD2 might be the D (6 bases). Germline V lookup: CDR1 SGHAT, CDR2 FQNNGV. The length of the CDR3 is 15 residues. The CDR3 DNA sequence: TGTACCAGCAGCTCCTATGACGGGAGCTACAATGAGCAGTTCTTC. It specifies CTSSSYDGSYNEQFF.

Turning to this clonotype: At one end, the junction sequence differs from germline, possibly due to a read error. This chain's CDR3 is CASSQDLGETQCF. Here the CDR3 DNA reads TGCGCCAGCAGCCAAGATTTGGGAGAGACCCAGTGCTTC. The rearrangement uses TRBV4-3 and TRBJ2-5, with a weak D call TRBD2 (5 bases). Per germline, CDR1 LGHNA and CDR2 YSLEER. The CDR3 totals 13 residues.

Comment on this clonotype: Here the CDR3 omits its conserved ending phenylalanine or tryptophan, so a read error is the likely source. CDR3: CASSSPGLAGPAKIIQYL. In nucleotides, the CDR3 is TGTGCCAGCAGCTCACCGGGACTAGCGGGTCCAGCCAAAATCATTCAGTACTTA. The V gene is TRBV11-2, the J gene TRBJ2-4; TRBD2 matches 12 bases. Germline assignment: CDR1 SGHAT and CDR2 FQNNGV. The CDR3 runs to 18 residues.

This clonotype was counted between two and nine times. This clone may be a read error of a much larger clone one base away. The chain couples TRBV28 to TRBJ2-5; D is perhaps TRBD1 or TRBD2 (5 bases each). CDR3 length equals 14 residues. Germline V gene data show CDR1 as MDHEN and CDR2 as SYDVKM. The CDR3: CTSSYSGAPGTQYF. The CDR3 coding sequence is TGTACCAGCTCTTATTCCGGGGCCCCAGGGACCCAGTACTTC.